The 20 T cell receptor beta chains in this list originate from one sample, sequenced in a study of early T cells in non-severe SARS-CoV-2 infection. Each CDR3 protein is one row after TCRdb ran MiXCR on the 5' RACE reads. The table lists approximately 35,000 distinct CDR3 sequences, around 3.9% of them singletons. Sequencing was performed on whole blood. Every receptor here comes from an adult who was a healthcare worker with PCR-confirmed SARS-CoV-2 infection or an uninfected control (not recorded which).

This clonotype was counted at least ten times. This rearrangement joins TRBV12-3 or TRBV12-4 to TRBJ2-3, with D maybe TRBD2 (7 bases). The CDR3 length is 16 residues. With 6 bases removed from V and 3 bases from J, the gap between germline ends came to 19 bases. The CDR3 sequence: CASSLWAGANTDTQYF. The CDR3 nucleotides are TGTGCCAGCAGCCTCTGGGCGGGGGCTAATACAGATACGCAGTATTTT.

This clonotype was seen many times. J is TRBJ2-7 and V is TRBV7-9; tentatively, D is TRBD2 (5 bases). CDR1 SEHNR and CDR2 FQNEAQ come from the germline V gene (reference sequence). The V end lost 2 bases, the J end lost 3 bases, and 14 bases lay between the germline ends. The CDR3 sequence is 15 residues long. The DNA of the CDR3 is TGTGCCAGCAGCTTAATAAATCGGGGTGGCTACGAGCAGTACTTC. This codes for CASSLINRGGYEQYF.

This clonotype was picked up many times. The chain links TRBV5-4 to TRBJ2-5; D gene ambiguous. Deletions cut 1 base from V and 1 base from J, with 5 bases between. Germline CDR1 and CDR2: SGHNT and YYREEE (reference sequence). This CDR3 comprises 13 residues. CDR3 sequence (DNA): TGTGCCAGCAGCTTGATCAGCCAAGAGACCCAGTACTTC. It codes for CASSLISQETQYF.

A few counts support this clonotype. The V call is TRBV28, the J call TRBJ2-3; the match to TRBD2 covers 8 bases. CDR1 MDHEN and CDR2 SYDVKM come from the germline V gene. This CDR3 has 14 residues. V was clipped by 5 bases and J by 5 bases; unmatched bases: 6. CDR3 bases: TGTGCCAGCAGTCCTCGGACTAGCCAAGATACGCAGTATTTT. The encoded protein is CASSPRTSQDTQYF.

This clonotype occurred many times. The CDR3 DNA reads as TGTGCCAGCAGCAAAGGACTAGCGGCCGACAATGAGCAGTTCTTC. Translation gives CASSKGLAADNEQFF. This chain links TRBV11-2 with TRBJ2-1; 10 positions agree with TRBD2. V lost 5 bases and J lost 5; bases outside the gene matches: 6. Per germline, CDR1 SGHAT and CDR2 FQNNGV. The CDR3 loop spans 15 amino acids.

This clonotype has at least ten counts. The rearrangement joins TRBV27 to TRBJ2-7; D is unclear. Per germline, CDR1 MNHEY and CDR2 SMNVEV (reference sequence). The CDR3 runs 13 residues. The V end was cut by 8 bases, the J end by 6 bases, with 17 bases between. The CDR3 bases are TGTGCCAGCGGCCCCAGCCGTCTAGGCGAGCAGTACTTC. This gives the protein CASGPSRLGEQYF.

There are many counts of this clonotype. V usage is TRBV6-6 and J usage is TRBJ1-1; D is perhaps TRBD1 (5 bases). Trimming cost V 6 bases and J 4 bases, with 15 bases left between them. The germline V gene has CDR1 MNHNY and CDR2 SVGAGI (reference sequence). The CDR3 extends over 14 amino acids. The CDR3 region is CASSPRDPSTEAFF. Written as DNA, the CDR3 is TGTGCCAGCAGCCCCCGGGACCCGAGCACTGAAGCTTTCTTT.

This clonotype has ten or more counts. V is TRBV10-2 and J is TRBJ2-3; 12 bases agree with TRBD2. The CDR3 is 14 amino acids. V was clipped by 5 bases and J by 4 bases; unmatched bases: 1. Per germline, CDR1 WSHSY and CDR2 SAAADI. For the CDR3, the DNA is TGCGCCAGCAGTACTAGCGGGAGGCCAGATACGCAGTATTTT. Protein product: CASSTSGRPDTQYF.

The sample holds many counts of this clonotype. CDR3 region: CSAEGLAGEYEQYF. The CDR3 nucleotides read TGCAGTGCTGAGGGACTAGCGGGGGAATACGAGCAGTACTTC. The chain links TRBV20-1 to TRBJ2-7; 14 bases map to TRBD2. In germline, CDR1 is DFQATT, CDR2 SNEGSKA (reference sequence). The CDR3 loop spans 14 amino acids. V lost 5 bases to trimming and J lost 4 bases; unmatched junction nucleotides: 4.

Many counts were recorded for this clonotype. This sequence joins TRBV7-6 and TRBJ2-7; TRBD1 matches at 9 bases. CDR1 SGHVS and CDR2 FNYEAQ come from the germline V gene. J was trimmed by 3 bases and V by 5 bases; bases with no gene match: 5. This CDR3 has 14 amino acids. The CDR3 reads CASSPRTGDYEQYF. CDR3 DNA sequence: TGTGCCAGCAGCCCCCGGACAGGGGACTACGAGCAGTACTTC.

A few counts support this clonotype. The V call is TRBV4-2, the J call TRBJ2-1; 9 bases fit TRBD1. Trimming removed 3 bases from V and 2 bases from J; junction bases left unmatched: 2. From germline, CDR1 is LGHNA and CDR2 YNFKEQ. This CDR3 contains 15 residues. The CDR3 reads CASSHGQGPYNEQFF. The CDR3 DNA reads as TGTGCCAGCAGCCATGGACAGGGGCCCTACAATGAGCAGTTCTTC.

This clonotype occurred many times. V and J are TRBV28 and TRBJ2-5; a weak D match, TRBD1 (6 bases). CDR1 is MDHEN and CDR2 is SYDVKM in the germline V gene. CDR3 length: 15 residues. The V end was cut by 3 bases, the J end by 3 bases, with 14 bases between. CDR3 coding DNA: TGTGCCAGCAGTTTTTCCCAGGGGTGGGAAGAGACCCAGTACTTC. Translation gives CASSFSQGWEETQYF.

This clonotype was seen ten or more times. This chain connects TRBV10-3 to TRBJ2-3; a weak D match, TRBD1 (6 bases). V lost 6 bases to trimming and J lost 1 base, with 17 bases between them. This CDR3 has 16 amino acids. Germline V lookup: CDR1 ENHRY, CDR2 SYGVKD. CDR3 sequence reads: CAIRGQKTSGTDTQYF. The CDR3, as DNA: TGTGCCATCAGAGGACAGAAAACCAGTGGCACAGATACGCAGTATTTT.

This clonotype came up many times. The chain couples TRBV19 to TRBJ2-1; D not certain. V was clipped by 7 bases and J by 10 bases, with 17 bases between them. This CDR3 region has 13 residues. Germline CDR1 is LNHDA and CDR2 is SQIVND (reference sequence). The CDR3: CASKAPERSEQFF. CDR3 nucleotides: TGTGCCAGTAAGGCGCCGGAGAGGTCGGAGCAGTTCTTC.

This clonotype was counted at least ten times. The rearrangement links TRBV4-3 to TRBJ2-3; 7 positions agree with TRBD1. Germline V CDR1 and CDR2: LGHNA, YSLEER. V trimming: 1 base; J trimming: 6 bases; junction bases outside the gene matches: 7. CDR3 length: 15 residues. The CDR3 DNA sequence: TGCGCCAGCAGCCAAGCCCACCTACAGGGGGATACGCAGTATTTT. Protein: CASSQAHLQGDTQYF.

In this sample, this clonotype turned up many times. The rearrangement uses TRBV5-5 and TRBJ2-7; either TRBD1 or TRBD2 may fit D (7 bases each). The V end lost 0 bases, the J end lost 6 bases, and 16 bases lay between the germline ends. The CDR3 runs to 15 residues. The V gene's germline CDR1 is SGHKS and CDR2 YYEKEE (reference sequence). The CDR3 bases are TGTGCCAGCAGCTTGGCCAGGGGAGGGGGCAGCGAGCAGTACTTC. Encoded protein: CASSLARGGGSEQYF.

This clonotype showed up many times. The genes are TRBV4-3 and TRBJ1-6, with D perhaps matching TRBD1 (5 bases). The CDR3 has 17 amino acids. Trimming left V 0 bases short and J 5 bases short, with 14 bases between. Germline loops: CDR1 LGHNA, CDR2 YSLEER. DNA for the CDR3: TGCGCCAGCAGCCAAGAGAGGGCTGGGGCTCATAATTCACCCCTCCACTTT. Its translation is CASSQERAGAHNSPLHF.

This clonotype appeared a few times. CDR3 region: CASSQHSGGATDTQYF. For the CDR3, the DNA is TGTGCCAGCAGCCAACATAGCGGGGGGGCGACAGATACGCAGTATTTT. This chain links TRBV12-3 or TRBV12-4 with TRBJ2-3; TRBD2 aligns across 11 bases. The CDR3 contains 16 residues. Trimming at V came to 6 bases and at J to 3 bases, leaving 8 bases not matched to a gene.

In this sample, this clonotype turned up many times. The chain couples TRBV12-3 or TRBV12-4 to TRBJ1-1; D remains unclear. The CDR3 is 15 residues long. V gave up 0 bases and J gave up 1 base, with 9 bases separating them. In nucleotides, the CDR3 is TGTGCCAGCAGTTTAGCAGTAGGGAAGAACACTGAAGCTTTCTTT. This gives the protein CASSLAVGKNTEAFF.

This clonotype was observed at least ten times. The J gene is TRBJ1-4, the V gene TRBV10-3; D is ambiguous. The CDR3 is made up of 14 amino acids. Germline V gene lookup returns CDR1 ENHRY and CDR2 SYGVKD. V was pared by 4 bases and J by 5 bases, with 11 bases between. The DNA of the CDR3 is TGTGCCATCAGTGTGGAGGGAAGGAATGAAAAACTGTTTTTT. Protein sequence: CAISVEGRNEKLFF.